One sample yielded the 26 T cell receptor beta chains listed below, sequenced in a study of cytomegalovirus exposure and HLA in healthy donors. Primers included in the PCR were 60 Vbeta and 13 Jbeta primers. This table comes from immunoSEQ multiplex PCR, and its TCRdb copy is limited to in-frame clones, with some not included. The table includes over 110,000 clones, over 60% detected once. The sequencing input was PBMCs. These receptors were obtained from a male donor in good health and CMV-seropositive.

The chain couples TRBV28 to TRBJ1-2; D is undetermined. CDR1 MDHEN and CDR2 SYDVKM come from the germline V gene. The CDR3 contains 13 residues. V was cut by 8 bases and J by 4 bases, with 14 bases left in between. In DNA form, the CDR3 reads TGTGCCAGCTACTATCCGGGAGTCTATGGCTACACCTTC. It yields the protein CASYYPGVYGYTF.

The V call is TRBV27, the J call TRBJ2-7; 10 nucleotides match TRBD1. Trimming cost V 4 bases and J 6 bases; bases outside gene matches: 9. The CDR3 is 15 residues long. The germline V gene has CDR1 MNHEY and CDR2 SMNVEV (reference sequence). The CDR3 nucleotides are TGTGCCAGCAGTTGGGGACAGGGGATGGTCGCCGAGCAGTACTTC. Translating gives CASSWGQGMVAEQYF.

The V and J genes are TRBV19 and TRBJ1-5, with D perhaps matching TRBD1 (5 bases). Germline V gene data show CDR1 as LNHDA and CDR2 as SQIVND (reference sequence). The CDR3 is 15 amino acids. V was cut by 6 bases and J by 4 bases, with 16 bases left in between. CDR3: CASSHWGGLNQPQHF. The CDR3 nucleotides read TGTGCCAGTAGCCATTGGGGCGGCCTAAATCAGCCCCAGCATTTT. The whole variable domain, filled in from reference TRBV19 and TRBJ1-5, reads DGGITQSPKYLFRKEGQNVTLSCEQNLNHDAMYWYRQDPGQGLRLIYYSQIVNDFQKGDIAEGYSVSREKKESFPLTVTSAQKNPTAFYLCASSHWGGLNQPQHFGDGTRLSIL.

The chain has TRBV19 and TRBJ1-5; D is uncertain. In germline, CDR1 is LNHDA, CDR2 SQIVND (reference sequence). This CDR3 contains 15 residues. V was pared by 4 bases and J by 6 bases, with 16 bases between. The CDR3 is CASSTPVRGAQPQHF. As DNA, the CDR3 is TGTGCCAGTAGTACCCCTGTGAGAGGTGCTCAGCCCCAGCATTTT.

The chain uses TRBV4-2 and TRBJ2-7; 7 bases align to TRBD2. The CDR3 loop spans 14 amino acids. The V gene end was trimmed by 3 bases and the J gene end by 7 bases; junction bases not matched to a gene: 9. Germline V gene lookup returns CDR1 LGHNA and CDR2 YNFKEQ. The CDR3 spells CASSHLGGPGEQYF. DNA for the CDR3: TGTGCCAGCAGCCATTTGGGAGGGCCGGGTGAGCAGTACTTC.

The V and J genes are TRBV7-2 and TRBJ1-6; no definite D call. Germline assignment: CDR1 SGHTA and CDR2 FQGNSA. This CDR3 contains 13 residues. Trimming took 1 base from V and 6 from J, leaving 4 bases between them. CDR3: CASSLGSNSPLHF. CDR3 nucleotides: TGTGCCAGCAGCTTAGGTAGTAATTCACCCCTCCACTTT.

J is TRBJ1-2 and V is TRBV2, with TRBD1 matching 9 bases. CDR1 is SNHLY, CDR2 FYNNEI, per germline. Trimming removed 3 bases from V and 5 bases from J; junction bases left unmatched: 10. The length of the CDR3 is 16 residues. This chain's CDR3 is CASSERTGEWVYGYTF. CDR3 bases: TGTGCCAGCAGTGAGAGGACAGGGGAATGGGTTTATGGCTACACCTTC.

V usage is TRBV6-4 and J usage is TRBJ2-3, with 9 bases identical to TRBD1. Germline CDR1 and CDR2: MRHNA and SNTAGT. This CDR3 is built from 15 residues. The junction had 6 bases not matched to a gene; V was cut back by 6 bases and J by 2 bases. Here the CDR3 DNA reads TGTGCCAGCAGAAGGACAGGGGTGACCACAGATACGCAGTATTTT. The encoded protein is CASRRTGVTTDTQYF.

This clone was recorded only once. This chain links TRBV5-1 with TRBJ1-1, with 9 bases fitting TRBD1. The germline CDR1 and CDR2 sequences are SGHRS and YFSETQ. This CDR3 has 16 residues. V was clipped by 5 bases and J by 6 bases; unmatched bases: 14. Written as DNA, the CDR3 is TGCGCCAGCAGTTCCGGGACAGGGAGCTTTTTGGCTGAAGCTTTCTTT. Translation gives CASSSGTGSFLAEAFF.

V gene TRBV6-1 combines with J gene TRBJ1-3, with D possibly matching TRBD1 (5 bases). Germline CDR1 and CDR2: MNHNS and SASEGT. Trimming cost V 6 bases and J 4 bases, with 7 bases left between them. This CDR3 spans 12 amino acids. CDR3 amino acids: CASRKGGNTIYF. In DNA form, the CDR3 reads TGTGCCAGCAGGAAGGGGGGAAACACCATATATTTT.

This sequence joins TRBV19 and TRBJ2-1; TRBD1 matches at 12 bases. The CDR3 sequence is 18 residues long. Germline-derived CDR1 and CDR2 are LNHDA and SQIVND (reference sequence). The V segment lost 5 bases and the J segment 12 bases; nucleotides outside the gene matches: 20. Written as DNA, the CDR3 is TGTGCCAGTAGTCCCCGTGGGCTGAGGAGGGACAGGGGGCGCGGGCAGTTCTTC. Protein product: CASSPRGLRRDRGRGQFF.

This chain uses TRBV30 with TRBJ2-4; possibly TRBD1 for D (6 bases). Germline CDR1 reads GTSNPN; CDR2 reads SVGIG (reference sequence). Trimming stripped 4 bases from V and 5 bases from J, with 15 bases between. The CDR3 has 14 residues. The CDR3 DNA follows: TGTGCCTGGATGGGGTGGGGGCTACAAAACATTCAGTACTTC. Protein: CAWMGWGLQNIQYF. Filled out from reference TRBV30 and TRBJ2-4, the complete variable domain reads SQTIHQWPATLVQPVGSPLSLECTVEGTSNPNLYWYRQAAGRGLQLLFYSVGIGQISSEVPQNLSASRPQDRQFILSSKKLLLSDSGFYLCAWMGWGLQNIQYFGAGTRLSVL.

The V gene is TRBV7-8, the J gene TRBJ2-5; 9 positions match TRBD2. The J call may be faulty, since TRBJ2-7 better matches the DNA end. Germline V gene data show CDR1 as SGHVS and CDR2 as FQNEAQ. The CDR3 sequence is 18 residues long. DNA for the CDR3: TGTGCCAGCAGCTTAGCGCTAATGTGGCTAGCGGGGATCCACGAGCAGTACTTC. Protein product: CASSLALMWLAGIHEQYF.

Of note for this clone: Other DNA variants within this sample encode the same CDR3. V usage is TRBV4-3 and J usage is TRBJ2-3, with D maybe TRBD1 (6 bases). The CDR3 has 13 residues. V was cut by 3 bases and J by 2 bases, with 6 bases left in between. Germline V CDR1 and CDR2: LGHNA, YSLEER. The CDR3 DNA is TGCGCCAGCAGCCAGGGGGCCACAGATACGCAGTATTTT. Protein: CASSQGATDTQYF.

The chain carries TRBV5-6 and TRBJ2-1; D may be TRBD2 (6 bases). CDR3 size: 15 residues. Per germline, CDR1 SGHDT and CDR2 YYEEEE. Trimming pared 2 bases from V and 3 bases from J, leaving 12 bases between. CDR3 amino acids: CASSLTGVIYNEQFF. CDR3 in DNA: TGTGCCAGCAGCTTAACGGGAGTTATCTACAATGAGCAGTTCTTC.

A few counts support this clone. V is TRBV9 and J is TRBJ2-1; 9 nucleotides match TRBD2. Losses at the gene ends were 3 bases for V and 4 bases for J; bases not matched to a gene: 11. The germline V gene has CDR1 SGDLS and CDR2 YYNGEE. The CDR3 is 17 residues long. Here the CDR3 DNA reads TGTGCCAGCAGCGCAGACCCGACTAGCGGTGCTTACAATGAGCAGTTCTTC. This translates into CASSADPTSGAYNEQFF. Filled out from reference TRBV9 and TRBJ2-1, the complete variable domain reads DSGVTQTPKHLITATGQRVTLRCSPRSGDLSVYWYQQSLDQGLQFLIQYYNGEERAKGNILERFSAQQFPDLHSELNLSSLELGDSALYFCASSADPTSGAYNEQFFGPGTRLTVL.

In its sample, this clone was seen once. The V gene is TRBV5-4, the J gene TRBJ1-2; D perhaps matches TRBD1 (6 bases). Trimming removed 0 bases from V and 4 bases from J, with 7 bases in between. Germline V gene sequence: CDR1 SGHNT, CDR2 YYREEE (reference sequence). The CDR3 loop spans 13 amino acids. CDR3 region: CASSLDRVYGYTF. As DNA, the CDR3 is TGTGCCAGCAGCTTGGACAGGGTCTATGGCTACACCTTC. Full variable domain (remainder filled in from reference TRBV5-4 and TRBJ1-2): ETGVTQSPTHLIKTRGQQVTLRCSSQSGHNTVSWYQQALGQGPQFIFQYYREEENGRGNFPPRFSGLQFPNYSSELNVNALELDDSALYLCASSLDRVYGYTFGSGTRLTVV.

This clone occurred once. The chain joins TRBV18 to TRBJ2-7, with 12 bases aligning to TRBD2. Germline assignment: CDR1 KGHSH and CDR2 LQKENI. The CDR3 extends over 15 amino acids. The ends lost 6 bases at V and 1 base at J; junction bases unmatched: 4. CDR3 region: CASSRLAGASYEQYF. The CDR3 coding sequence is TGTGCCAGCTCGCGACTAGCGGGGGCTTCCTACGAGCAGTACTTC.

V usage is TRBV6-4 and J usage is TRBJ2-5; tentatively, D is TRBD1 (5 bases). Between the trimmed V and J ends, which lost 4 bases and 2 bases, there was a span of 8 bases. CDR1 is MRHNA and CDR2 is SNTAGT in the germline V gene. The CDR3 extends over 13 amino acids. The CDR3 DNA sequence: TGTGCCAGCAGTGTCAGGGAACAAGAGACCCAGTACTTC. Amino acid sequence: CASSVREQETQYF.

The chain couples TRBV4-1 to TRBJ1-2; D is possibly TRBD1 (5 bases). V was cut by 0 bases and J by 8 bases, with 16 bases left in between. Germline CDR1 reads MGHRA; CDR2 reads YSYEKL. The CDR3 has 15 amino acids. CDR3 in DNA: TGCGCCAGCAGCCAAGAGATATCGGGGGGAGGGGGCTACACCTTC. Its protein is CASSQEISGGGGYTF.

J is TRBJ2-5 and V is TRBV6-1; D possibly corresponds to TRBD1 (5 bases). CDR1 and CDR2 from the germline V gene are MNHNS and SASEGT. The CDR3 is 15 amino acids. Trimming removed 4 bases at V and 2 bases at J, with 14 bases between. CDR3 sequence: CASSVAQGRQETQYF. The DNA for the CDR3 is TGTGCCAGCAGTGTTGCTCAGGGTCGGCAAGAGACCCAGTACTTC.

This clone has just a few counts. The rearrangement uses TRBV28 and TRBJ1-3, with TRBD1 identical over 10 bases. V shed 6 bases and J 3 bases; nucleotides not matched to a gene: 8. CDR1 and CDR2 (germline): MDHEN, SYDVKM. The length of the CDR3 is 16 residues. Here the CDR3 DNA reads TGTGCCAGCAGCACCCGACAGGGGGCAGGTGGAAACACCATATATTTT. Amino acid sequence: CASSTRQGAGGNTIYF.

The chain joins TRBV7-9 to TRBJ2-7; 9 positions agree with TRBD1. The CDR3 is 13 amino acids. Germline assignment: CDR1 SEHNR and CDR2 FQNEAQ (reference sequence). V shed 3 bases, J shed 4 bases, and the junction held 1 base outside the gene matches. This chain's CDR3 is CASSLDRGYEQYF. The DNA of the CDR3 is TGTGCCAGCAGCTTGGACAGGGGTTACGAGCAGTACTTC.

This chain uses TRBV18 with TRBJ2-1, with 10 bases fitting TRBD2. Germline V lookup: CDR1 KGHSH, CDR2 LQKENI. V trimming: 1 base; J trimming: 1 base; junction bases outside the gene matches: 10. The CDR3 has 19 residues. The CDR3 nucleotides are TGTGCCAGCTCACCACTGTCTAGCGGGAGCGCTATATCCTACAATGAGCAGTTCTTC. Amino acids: CASSPLSSGSAISYNEQFF.

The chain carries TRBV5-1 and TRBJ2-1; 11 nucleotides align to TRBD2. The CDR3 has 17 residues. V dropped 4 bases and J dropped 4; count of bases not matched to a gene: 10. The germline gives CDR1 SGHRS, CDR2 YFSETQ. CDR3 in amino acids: CASSGRLAGPSYNEQFF. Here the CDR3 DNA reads TGCGCCAGCAGCGGTAGACTAGCGGGGCCCTCATACAATGAGCAGTTCTTC.

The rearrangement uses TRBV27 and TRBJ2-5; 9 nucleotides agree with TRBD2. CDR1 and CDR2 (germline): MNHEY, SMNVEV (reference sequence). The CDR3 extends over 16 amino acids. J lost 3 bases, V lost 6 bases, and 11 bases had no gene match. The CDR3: CASSPFIAGVKETQYF. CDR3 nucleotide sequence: TGTGCCAGCAGCCCCTTTATAGCGGGAGTAAAAGAGACCCAGTACTTC.